The 9 T cell receptor beta chains below were found in one sample sequenced in a study of shared clonotypes between healthy human individuals. Profiling relied on immunoSEQ multiplex PCR, and the TCRdb table lists in-frame clones only, not all of them. This table has 1,400,000 or so clones, around 98.5% appearing once. Sequenced: naive CD4+ T cells sorted from blood. Documented subset: CD45RA+ positively selected. Source of these receptors: a young man in good health.

The chain links TRBV6-4 to TRBJ2-7; TRBD2 is a possible D gene (6 bases). The CDR3 is 15 residues long. The ends were cut back, 3 bases at V and 1 base at J, with 13 bases in the middle. Germline CDR1 reads MRHNA; CDR2 reads SNTAGT. The CDR3 protein is CASSEYAGSSYEQYF. CDR3 sequence (DNA): TGTGCCAGCAGTGAGTACGCGGGGAGTTCCTACGAGCAGTACTTC.

This clone is a singleton in its sample. Other DNA sequences from this sample encode an identical CDR3 as well. The chain joins TRBV11-2 to TRBJ2-7, with 13 positions matching TRBD2. Germline V CDR1 and CDR2: SGHAT, FQNNGV. V lost 5 bases to trimming and J lost 2 bases; unmatched junction nucleotides: 3. The length of the CDR3 is 15 residues. Written as DNA, the CDR3 is TGTGCCAGCAGCCCTACTAGCGGGAGGGCCTACGAGCAGTACTTC. It specifies CASSPTSGRAYEQYF.

This rearrangement joins TRBV19 to TRBJ1-2, with D possibly TRBD1 on 5 matching bases. Germline CDR1 LNHDA, CDR2 SQIVND (reference sequence). V lost 7 bases and J 2 bases, leaving 14 bases between the germline ends. This CDR3 region has 14 residues. CDR3 protein: CASTRGTGNYGYTF. CDR3 DNA: TGTGCCAGTACCCGGGGGACGGGAAACTATGGCTACACCTTC.

To note about this clone: This same CDR3 is encoded by further DNA sequences in the sample. The chain has TRBV6-5 and TRBJ2-3, with 10 positions matching TRBD1. The CDR3 runs to 15 residues. Germline V gene lookup returns CDR1 MNHEY and CDR2 SVGAGI. After removal of 1 base from V and 3 bases from J, the junction contained 1 base not matched to a gene. Here the CDR3 reads CASSYLGQGTDTQYF. Here the CDR3 DNA reads TGTGCCAGCAGTTACTTGGGACAGGGGACAGATACGCAGTATTTT.

The V gene is TRBV2, the J gene TRBJ1-5; the D is unclear. The CDR3 loop spans 12 amino acids. CDR1 is SNHLY, CDR2 FYNNEI, per germline. The V gene lost 5 bases and the J gene lost 10 bases, with 12 bases spanning the gap. The CDR3 sequence: CASSTFPEPQHF. Written as DNA, the CDR3 is TGTGCCAGCAGTACTTTTCCGGAACCCCAGCATTTT.

The chain links TRBV30 to TRBJ2-7; D remains unclear. Trimming stripped 4 bases from V and 2 bases from J, with 18 bases between. CDR3 length: 15 amino acids. CDR1 is GTSNPN and CDR2 is SVGIG in the germline V gene (reference sequence). CDR3 bases: TGTGCCTGGAAATCCACCATTAGGAGCCCCTACGAGCAGTACTTC. It is translated as CAWKSTIRSPYEQYF.

The chain has TRBV5-1 and TRBJ2-7; 8 bases align to TRBD1. This CDR3 is built from 14 residues. Per germline, CDR1 SGHRS and CDR2 YFSETQ. J gave up 5 bases and V 2 bases, and 6 bases lay outside the gene matches. The CDR3 region has the DNA TGCGCCAGCAGCTTAAGGCAGGGGGCCCACGAGCAGTACTTC. It encodes CASSLRQGAHEQYF. Full variable domain (rest looked up from reference TRBV5-1 and TRBJ2-7): KAGVTQTPRYLIKTRGQQVTLSCSPISGHRSVSWYQQTPGQGLQFLFEYFSETQRNKGNFPGRFSGRQFSNSRSEMNVSTLELGDSALYLCASSLRQGAHEQYFGPGTRLTVT.

In DNA, the CDR3 is TGTGCCAGTAGTATAGGGACAGATAATCAGCCCCAGCATTTT. Translated: CASSIGTDNQPQHF. This chain joins TRBV19 and TRBJ1-5; tentative D call: TRBD1 (6 bases). This CDR3 contains 14 residues. Germline V gives CDR1 LNHDA, CDR2 SQIVND (reference sequence). V lost 1 base, J lost 4 bases, and 8 bases lay in between.

The CDR3 here is CASSHGTLTSTDTQYF. In nucleotides, the CDR3 is TGTGCCAGCAGCCACGGGACTCTAACTAGCACAGATACGCAGTATTTT. This sequence joins TRBV11-3 and TRBJ2-3; TRBD2 might be the D (6 bases). CDR1 and CDR2 from the germline V gene are SGHNT and YENEEA. This CDR3 region has 16 residues. The V and J ends lost 5 bases and 0 bases respectively, with 15 bases between them.